This T cell receptor beta chain was recovered during a study of PD-L1 blockade in urothelial cancer. V lost 3 bases to trimming and J lost 0 bases; unmatched junction nucleotides: 14. This CDR3 comprises 19 residues. Germline V gene sequence: CDR1 MGHRA, CDR2 YSYEKL. This table comes from immunoSEQ multiplex PCR, and its TCRdb copy is limited to in-frame clones, with some not included. The table records 70,000 to 90,000 clones, roughly 82% of them present only once. This clone has a single count. The rearrangement uses TRBV4-1 and TRBJ1-5; 7 bases are a match to TRBD1. This TCR derives from a man between 65 and 85 years old with urothelial cancer. The source material was PBMCs, sampled around atezolizumab (anti-PD-L1) treatment. The CDR3 loop is CASSQPRDSDLDSNQPQHF. CDR3 sequence (DNA): TGCGCCAGCAGCCAGCCCCGGGACAGCGACCTAGATAGCAATCAGCCCCAGCATTTT.